This T cell receptor (beta chain) was profiled in a study of early T cells in non-severe SARS-CoV-2 infection. Background on the study: Chains from this unsorted whole-blood bulk RNA could not be paired.

Study conclusions and caveats: Matching against VDJdb likely underestimated virus-specific expansions, favoring anti-spike CD8.

Unique molecular identifiers tagged individual cDNA molecules. TCRdb reprocessed the 5' RACE reads via MiXCR and lists one record per CDR3 protein. The data show about 28,000 distinct CDR3 sequences, roughly 4.5% seen once. This clonotype has a count of ten or more. What it recognizes is unknown. The CDR3 length is 19 residues. CDR1 is DFQATT, CDR2 SNEGSKA, per germline (reference sequence). Trimming removed 1 base from V and 0 bases from J, with 22 bases in between. The sequence was collected from an adult who was a healthcare worker with PCR-confirmed SARS-CoV-2 infection or an uninfected control (not recorded which). The chain links TRBV20-1 to TRBJ2-1; D remains unclear. This material consisted of whole blood, taken at baseline. CDR3 in amino acids: CSARGDAFSDRSSYNEQFF. The CDR3 DNA reads as TGCAGTGCTAGAGGGGATGCTTTCTCGGACCGAAGCTCCTACAATGAGCAGTTCTTC.